This T cell receptor (beta chain) emerged from a study of T-cell memory formation after mild COVID-19. TCRdb called the 5' RACE reads again in MiXCR, with one record for every CDR3 protein. The data hold fewer than 650,000 distinct CDR3 sequences, with roughly a fifth observed a single time. The J segment lost 9 bases and the V segment lost 7 bases, leaving 14 bases of the junction unmatched. This CDR3 contains 16 residues. The sample comprised PBMCs or a T cell subset sorted from them (not recorded which). This receptor was identified in an adult woman who had mild COVID-19 (a few samples of this study predate the infection). Cell type and time point are not known. This chain joins TRBV12-3 or TRBV12-4 and TRBJ2-1; 11 bases align to TRBD2. DNA of the CDR3: TGTGCCAGCACTACCGGTGGTAGCGGGGGGGCCCCTGAGCAGTTCTTC. Protein sequence: CASTTGGSGGAPEQFF.